This T cell receptor beta chain appears in the sequencing data of a study of T cells of healthy individuals. TCRdb used MiXCR to reprocess the 5' RACE reads, holding one entry per CDR3 protein. The profile shows 60,000 to 75,000 distinct CDR3 sequences, under 20% of them singletons. This clonotype occurred many times. Germline CDR1 and CDR2: SGHVS and FQNEAQ. V lost 2 bases and J lost 0, with 18 bases in between. The CDR3 sequence is 18 residues long. The chain couples TRBV7-8 to TRBJ2-3; D call uncertain. The sequence was collected from a human donor in good health. The CDR3 reads CASSLRPTIGPSTDTQYF. The CDR3 nucleotides read TGTGCCAGCAGCTTACGTCCTACTATAGGCCCTAGCACAGATACGCAGTATTTT.